One TCR beta chain is described in this entry. What it recognizes is unknown. These data come from a study of cytomegalovirus exposure and HLA in healthy donors. General study findings and limits: Confirmation was obtained in vitro that a few CMV-associated chains are specific for CMV antigens. Several of the most significant clusters appeared, in a later analysis, to be linked to common viral pathogens.

The CDR3 spans 17 residues. V was clipped by 1 base and J by 3 bases; unmatched bases: 4. The germline gives CDR1 LGHNT, CDR2 FRNRAP. PCR employed 60 Vbeta and 13 Jbeta primers. Generated by immunoSEQ multiplex PCR, the TCRdb table keeps only in-frame clones and is missing some. The sample comprises over 100,000 clones, about two thirds of which are singletons, and just over 8.5% rests with the top ten. This clonotype was sampled from a man aged 25 to 45 in good health and CMV-seropositive. The material sequenced was PBMCs. The gene calls are TRBV12-5 and TRBJ2-3; 13 positions match TRBD2. CDR3 sequence reads: CASGLAQGLAGTDTQYF. In nucleotides, the CDR3 is TGTGCTAGTGGTTTGGCCCAGGGACTAGCGGGGACAGATACGCAGTATTTT. Filled out from reference TRBV12-5 and TRBJ2-3, the complete variable domain reads DARVTQTPRHKVTEMGQEVTMRCQPILGHNTVFWYRQTMMQGLELLAYFRNRAPLDDSGMPKDRFSAEMPDATLATLKIQPSEPRDSAVYFCASGLAQGLAGTDTQYFGPGTRLTVL.